Following are 14 T cell receptor beta chains from one sample sequenced in a study of T cells in Graves' hyperthyroidism and ophthalmopathy. The source material, RNA transcripts, was used to amplify TCR beta CDR3 regions. Carried out on the TCR CDR3, a first-round RT-PCR used the HTBI primer set. MiXCR, applied by TCRdb to the multiplex PCR reads, yields one record per CDR3 protein. The table records 550,000 to 600,000 distinct CDR3 sequences, more than 13% of them present only once. Input material: blood. The receptors here all came from a woman under 30 with Graves' ophthalmopathy.

The chain couples TRBV20-1 to TRBJ1-2; 9 nucleotides line up with TRBD1. The CDR3 covers 15 residues. With 2 bases clipped from V and 4 bases from J, the junction kept 8 bases outside the gene matches. Germline V lookup: CDR1 DFQATT, CDR2 SNEGSKA (reference sequence). The CDR3 DNA reads TGCAGTGCTAGACAGACCGGGACAGGGTTCTATGGCTACACCTTC. Protein: CSARQTGTGFYGYTF.

This clonotype was observed a handful of times. A junction end diverges from the germline sequence, so it may reflect a read error. The chain carries TRBV6-1 and TRBJ1-1, with 9 bases identical to TRBD1. This CDR3 comprises 17 residues. Germline CDR1 reads MNHNS; CDR2 reads SASEGT. The CDR3 protein is CAISEKGQGFVDTEALF. DNA of the CDR3: TGTGCCATCAGTGAGAAGGGACAGGGTTTTGTTGACACTGAAGCTCTCTTT.

This clonotype has only a few counts. V usage is TRBV24-1 and J usage is TRBJ2-1; 8 bases match TRBD2. From germline, CDR1 is KGHDR and CDR2 SFDVKD. CDR3 length: 15 residues. The ends lost 0 bases at V and 9 bases at J; junction bases unmatched: 6. The CDR3 protein is CATSDLNGRASEQFF. The CDR3 DNA sequence: TGTGCCACCAGTGATTTGAACGGGAGGGCCTCTGAGCAGTTCTTC.

The table lists this clonotype with many counts. The V gene is TRBV12-3 or TRBV12-4, the J gene TRBJ2-3; TRBD2 aligns across 7 bases. Trimming cost V 6 bases and J 2 bases; bases outside gene matches: 26. This CDR3 comprises 21 residues. The CDR3 here is CASSLGGTGSYSRRPTDTQYF. The CDR3 nucleotides are TGTGCCAGCAGCTTGGGGGGGACGGGCTCGTACTCCCGAAGGCCCACAGATACGCAGTATTTT.

This clonotype was found many times. V is TRBV7-8 and J is TRBJ1-5; D is undetermined. Trimming removed 5 bases from V and 3 bases from J, with 14 bases in between. There are 15 residues in the CDR3. CDR1 and CDR2 from the germline V gene are SGHVS and FQNEAQ. CDR3 loop: CASSQGRTDNQPQHF. The CDR3 coding sequence is TGTGCCAGCAGCCAAGGGCGGACGGACAATCAGCCCCAGCATTTT.

As concerns this clonotype: This may be a read error, as it is one base from a much larger clone. V and J are TRBV7-3 and TRBJ2-2; 7 bases agree with TRBD1. The CDR3 is 15 amino acids. Germline-derived CDR1 and CDR2 are SGHTA and FQGTGA. J lost 1 base, V lost 7 bases, and 6 bases had no gene match. CDR3 bases: TGTGCCAGCACCTCCAGACAGGGGAACACCGGGGAGCTGTTTTTT. Protein sequence: CASTSRQGNTGELFF. The variable domain in full, completed from reference TRBV7-3 and TRBJ2-2, reads GAGVSQTPSNKVTEKGKYVELRCDPISGHTALYWYRQSLGQGPEFLIYFQGTGAADDSGLPNDRFFAVRPEGSVSTLKIQRTERGDSAVYLCASTSRQGNTGELFFGEGSRLTVL.

This clonotype was picked up many times. This rearrangement joins TRBV28 to TRBJ2-7, with D possibly TRBD1 on 5 matching bases. The germline gives CDR1 MDHEN, CDR2 SYDVKM. The CDR3 sequence is 14 residues long. The V end lost 8 bases, the J end lost 5 bases, and 19 bases lay between the germline ends. The CDR3 DNA is TGTGCCAGCTGTCTCACCGGACATCCCCACGAGCAGTACTTC. The encoded protein is CASCLTGHPHEQYF.

The chain combines TRBV20-1 with TRBJ2-5; D may match TRBD1 or TRBD2 (6 bases each). The CDR3 has 14 amino acids. V lost 3 bases and J 7 bases, leaving 18 bases between the germline ends. Germline loops: CDR1 DFQATT, CDR2 SNEGSKA (reference sequence). The CDR3 DNA reads TGCAGTGCTAGGGGGGGCCTTCTGGAAGGGACCCAGTACTTC. Amino acids: CSARGGLLEGTQYF.

A few counts support this clonotype. This may be a read error, as it is one base from a much larger clone. The rearrangement links TRBV28 to TRBJ1-2; D is ambiguous. Germline V gives CDR1 MDHEN, CDR2 SYDVKM. Trimming cost V 1 base and J 5 bases, with 11 bases left between them. This CDR3 region has 14 residues. The CDR3 DNA follows: TGTGCCAGCAGTTTATCGATGGCCAGATATGGCTACACCTTC. Amino acid sequence: CASSLSMARYGYTF.

This clonotype was detected many times. This chain joins TRBV29-1 and TRBJ2-1, with D possibly TRBD2 on 6 matching bases. CDR1 is SQVTM and CDR2 is ANQGSEA in the germline V gene. Trimming took off 5 bases at V and 0 bases at J, with 14 bases between the two ends. The CDR3 is 15 residues long. The CDR3 sequence is CSVFRGAGSYNEQFF. The CDR3 bases are TGCAGCGTTTTTAGGGGAGCGGGCTCCTACAATGAGCAGTTCTTC.

This clonotype was seen repeatedly, ten times or more. The rearrangement joins TRBV18 to TRBJ2-7, with 9 positions matching TRBD2. This CDR3 comprises 15 residues. V dropped 3 bases and J dropped 3; count of bases not matched to a gene: 6. CDR1 and CDR2 (germline): KGHSH, LQKENI. The CDR3 loop reads CASSPASGMDYEQYF. The CDR3 DNA is TGTGCCAGCTCACCCGCTAGCGGGATGGACTACGAGCAGTACTTC.

CDR3 loop: CASRTAGYEQYF. The DNA for the CDR3 is TGTGCCAGCCGGACGGCAGGTTACGAGCAGTACTTC. This chain connects TRBV19 to TRBJ2-7; D gene ambiguous. Germline V gene sequence: CDR1 LNHDA, CDR2 SQIVND (reference sequence). The CDR3 is made up of 12 amino acids. The V and J ends lost 9 bases and 4 bases respectively, with 13 bases between them.

This clonotype has a single count. The chain combines TRBV11-3 with TRBJ1-1, with a possible D match to TRBD1 (5 bases). V was trimmed by 0 bases and J by 1 base, leaving 9 bases between them. Germline V CDR1 and CDR2: SGHNT, YENEEA. This CDR3 comprises 15 residues. The CDR3 here is CASSLDGQPNTEAFF. DNA for the CDR3: TGTGCCAGCAGCTTAGATGGACAACCGAACACTGAAGCTTTCTTT.

This clonotype was picked up many times. The V call is TRBV6-2 or TRBV6-3, the J call TRBJ2-1; 11 positions agree with TRBD2. The V gene's germline CDR1 is MNHEY and CDR2 SVGEGT. The CDR3 extends over 15 amino acids. The V segment lost 7 bases and the J segment 5 bases; nucleotides outside the gene matches: 7. CDR3 loop: CASIPGTSGHNEQFF. In DNA, the CDR3 is TGTGCCAGCATCCCCGGGACTAGCGGTCACAATGAGCAGTTCTTC.